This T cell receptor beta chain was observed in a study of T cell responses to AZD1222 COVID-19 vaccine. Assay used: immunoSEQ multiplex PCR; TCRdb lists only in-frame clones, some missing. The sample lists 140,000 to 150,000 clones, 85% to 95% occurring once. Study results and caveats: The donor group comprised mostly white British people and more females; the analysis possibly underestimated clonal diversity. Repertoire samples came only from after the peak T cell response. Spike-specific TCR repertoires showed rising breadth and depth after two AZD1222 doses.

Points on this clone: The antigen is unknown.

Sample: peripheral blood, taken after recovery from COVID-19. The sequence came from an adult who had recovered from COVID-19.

CDR3: CASNQQPDTQYF. In nucleotides, the CDR3 is TGTGCCAGCAACCAGCAGCCAGATACGCAGTATTTT. The rearrangement uses TRBV6-6 and TRBJ2-3; D is ambiguous. Germline V lookup: CDR1 MNHNY, CDR2 SVGAGI (reference sequence). Between the trimmed V and J ends, which lost 7 bases and 4 bases, there was a span of 9 bases. The CDR3 extends over 12 amino acids.